This T cell receptor (beta chain) was identified during a study of blood T cells in healthy people across ages. The second PCR ran about 6 to 12 cycles with a sample-barcoded 5' primer and J-beta primers. TCRdb recomputed calls from the 5' RACE reads with MiXCR, one row per CDR3 protein. The table records hundreds of thousands of distinct CDR3 sequences, roughly 21% of them present only once. The sample comprised blood. The TCR comes from a man between 65 and 80 years old in good health.

The CDR3 sequence: CASSLTGEGVYNEQFF. In DNA form, the CDR3 reads TGTGCCAGCAGCTTGACAGGGGAGGGGGTCTACAATGAGCAGTTCTTC. The chain uses TRBV7-9 and TRBJ2-7; D is possibly TRBD1 (8 bases). The closer fit of TRBJ2-1 to the DNA end suggests the J call may be wrong. CDR3 length equals 16 residues. The germline V gene encodes CDR1 SEHNR and CDR2 FQNEAQ (reference sequence).